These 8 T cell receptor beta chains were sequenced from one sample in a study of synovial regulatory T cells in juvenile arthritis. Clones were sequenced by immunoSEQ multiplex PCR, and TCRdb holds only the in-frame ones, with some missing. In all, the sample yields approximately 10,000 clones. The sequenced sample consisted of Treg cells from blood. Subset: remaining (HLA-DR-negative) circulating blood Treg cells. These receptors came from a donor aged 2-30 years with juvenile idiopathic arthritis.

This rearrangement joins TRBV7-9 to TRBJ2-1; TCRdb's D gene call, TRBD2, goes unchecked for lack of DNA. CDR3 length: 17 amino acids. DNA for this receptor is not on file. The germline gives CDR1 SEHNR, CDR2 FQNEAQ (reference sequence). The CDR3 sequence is CASSFPQTSGGAFEQFF.

The CDR3 region is CASSYDPYPGEQYF. The chain has TRBV5-1 and TRBJ2-7; no DNA is available, so the TRBD2 call from TCRdb remains unchecked. Germline CDR1 and CDR2: SGHRS and YFSETQ. CDR3 length equals 14 residues. No DNA appears here.

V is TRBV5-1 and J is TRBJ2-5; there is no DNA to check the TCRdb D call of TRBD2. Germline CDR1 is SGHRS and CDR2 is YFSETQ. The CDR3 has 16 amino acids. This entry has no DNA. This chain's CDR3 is CASSSDPSGRGETQYF.

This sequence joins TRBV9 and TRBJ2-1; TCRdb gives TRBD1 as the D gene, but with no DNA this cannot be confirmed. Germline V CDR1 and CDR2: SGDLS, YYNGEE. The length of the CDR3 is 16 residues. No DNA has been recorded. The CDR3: CASSAHRVASNNEQFF.

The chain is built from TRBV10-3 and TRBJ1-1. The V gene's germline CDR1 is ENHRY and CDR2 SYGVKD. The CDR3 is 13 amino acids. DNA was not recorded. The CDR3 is CAISEKNAVEAFF.

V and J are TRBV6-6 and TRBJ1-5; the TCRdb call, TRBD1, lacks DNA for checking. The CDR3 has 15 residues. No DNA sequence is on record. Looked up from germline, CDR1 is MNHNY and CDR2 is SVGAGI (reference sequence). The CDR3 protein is CASSDAGTGNQPQHF.

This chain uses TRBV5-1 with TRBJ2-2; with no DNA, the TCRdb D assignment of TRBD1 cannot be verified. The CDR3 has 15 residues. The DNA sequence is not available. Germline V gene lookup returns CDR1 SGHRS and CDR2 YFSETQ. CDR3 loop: CASSPGQENTGELFF.

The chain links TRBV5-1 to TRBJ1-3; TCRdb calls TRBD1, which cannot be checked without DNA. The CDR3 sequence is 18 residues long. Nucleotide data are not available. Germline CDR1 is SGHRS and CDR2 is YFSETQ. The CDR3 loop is CASSWDPTGGLSGNTIYF.